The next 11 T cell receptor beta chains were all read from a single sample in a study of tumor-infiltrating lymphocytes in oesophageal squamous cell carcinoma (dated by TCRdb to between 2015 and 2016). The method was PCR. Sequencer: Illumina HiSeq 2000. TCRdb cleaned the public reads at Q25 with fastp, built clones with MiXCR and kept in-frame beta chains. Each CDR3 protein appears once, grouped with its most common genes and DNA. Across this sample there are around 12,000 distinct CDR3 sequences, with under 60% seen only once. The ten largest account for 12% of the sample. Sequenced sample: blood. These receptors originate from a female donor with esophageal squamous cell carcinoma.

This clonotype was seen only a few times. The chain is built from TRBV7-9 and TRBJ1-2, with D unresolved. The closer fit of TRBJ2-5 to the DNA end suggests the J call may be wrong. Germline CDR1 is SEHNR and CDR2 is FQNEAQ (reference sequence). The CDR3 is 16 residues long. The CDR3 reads CASSLGEAQGSETQYF. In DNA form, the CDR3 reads TGTGCCAGCAGCTTAGGGGAAGCCCAAGGTTCGGAGACCCAGTACTTC.

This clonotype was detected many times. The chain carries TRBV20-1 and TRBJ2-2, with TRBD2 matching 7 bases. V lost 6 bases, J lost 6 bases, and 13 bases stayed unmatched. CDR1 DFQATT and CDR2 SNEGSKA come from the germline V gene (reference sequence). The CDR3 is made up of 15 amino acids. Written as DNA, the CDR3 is TGCAGTGCCAAGAGACTCGTGGGGGGGTCCGGGGAGCTGTTTTTT. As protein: CSAKRLVGGSGELFF.

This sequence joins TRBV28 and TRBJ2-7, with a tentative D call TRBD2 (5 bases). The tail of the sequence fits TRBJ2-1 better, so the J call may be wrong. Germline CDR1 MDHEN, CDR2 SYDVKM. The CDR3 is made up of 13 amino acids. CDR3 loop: CASRPGLVNEQFF. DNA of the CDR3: TGTGCCAGCAGACCCGGACTGGTAAATGAGCAGTTCTTC.

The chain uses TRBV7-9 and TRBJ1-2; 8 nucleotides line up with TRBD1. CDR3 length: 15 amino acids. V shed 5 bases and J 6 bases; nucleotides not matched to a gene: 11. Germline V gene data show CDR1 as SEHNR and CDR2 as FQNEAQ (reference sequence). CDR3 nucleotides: TGTGCCAGCAGCCCCCAGGACAGGGACTATAATGGCTACACCTTC. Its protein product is CASSPQDRDYNGYTF.

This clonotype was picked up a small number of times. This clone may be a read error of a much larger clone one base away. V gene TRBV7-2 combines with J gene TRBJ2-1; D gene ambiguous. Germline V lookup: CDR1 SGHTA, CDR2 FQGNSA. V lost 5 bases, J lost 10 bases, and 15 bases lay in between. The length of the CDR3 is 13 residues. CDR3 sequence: CASSLASSYEQFF. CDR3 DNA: TGTGCCAGCAGCCTGGCAAGCTCCTACGAGCAGTTCTTC.

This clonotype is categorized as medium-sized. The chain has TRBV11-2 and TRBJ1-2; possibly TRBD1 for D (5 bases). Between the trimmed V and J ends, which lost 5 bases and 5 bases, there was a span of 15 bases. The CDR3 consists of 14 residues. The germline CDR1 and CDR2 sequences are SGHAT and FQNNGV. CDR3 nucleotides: TGTGCCAGCAGCGCCGGGCAGGGTAGATATGGCTACACCTTC. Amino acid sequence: CASSAGQGRYGYTF. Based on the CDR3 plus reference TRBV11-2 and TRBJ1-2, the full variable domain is EAGVAQSPRYKIIEKRQSVAFWCNPISGHATLYWYQQILGQGPKLLIQFQNNGVVDDSQLPKDRFSAERLKGVDSTLKIQPAKLEDSAVYLCASSAGQGRYGYTFGSGTRLTVV.

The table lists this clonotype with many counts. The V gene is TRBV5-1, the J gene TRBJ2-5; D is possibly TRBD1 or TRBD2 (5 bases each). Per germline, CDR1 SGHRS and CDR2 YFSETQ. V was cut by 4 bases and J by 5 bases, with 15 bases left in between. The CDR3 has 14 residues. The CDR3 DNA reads TGCGCCAGCAGCGTTGAGGGGCTAGGGGAGACCCAGTACTTC. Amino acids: CASSVEGLGETQYF.

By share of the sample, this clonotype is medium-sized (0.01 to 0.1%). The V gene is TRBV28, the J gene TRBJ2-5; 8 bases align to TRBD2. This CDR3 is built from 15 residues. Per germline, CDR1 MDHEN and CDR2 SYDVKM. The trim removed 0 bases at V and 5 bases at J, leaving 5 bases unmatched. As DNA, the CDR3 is TGTGCCAGCAGTTTATGGGCGGGAGGATCGGAGACCCAGTACTTC. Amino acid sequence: CASSLWAGGSETQYF.

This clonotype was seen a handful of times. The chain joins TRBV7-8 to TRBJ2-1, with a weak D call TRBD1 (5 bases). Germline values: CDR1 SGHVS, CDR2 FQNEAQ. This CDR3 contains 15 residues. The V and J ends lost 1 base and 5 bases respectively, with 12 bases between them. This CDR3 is CASSLGQGLNNEQFF. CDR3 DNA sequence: TGTGCCAGCAGCTTAGGTCAGGGTCTGAACAATGAGCAGTTCTTC.

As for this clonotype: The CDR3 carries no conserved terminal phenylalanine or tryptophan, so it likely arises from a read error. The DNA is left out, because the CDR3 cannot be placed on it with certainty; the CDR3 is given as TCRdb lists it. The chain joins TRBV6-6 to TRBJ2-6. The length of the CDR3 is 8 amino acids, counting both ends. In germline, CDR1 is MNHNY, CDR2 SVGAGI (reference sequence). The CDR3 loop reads CASSYSGS.

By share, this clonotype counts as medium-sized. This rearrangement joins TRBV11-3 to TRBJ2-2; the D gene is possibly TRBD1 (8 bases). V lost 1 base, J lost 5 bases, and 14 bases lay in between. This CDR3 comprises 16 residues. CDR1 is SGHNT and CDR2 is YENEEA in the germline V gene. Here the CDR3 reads CASSLGGQGGTGELFF. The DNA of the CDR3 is TGTGCCAGCAGCTTAGGAGGACAGGGAGGGACCGGGGAGCTGTTTTTT.